The rows below give T cell receptor beta chains drawn from one sample of a study of blood T cell repertoires in COVID-19. The assay was immunoSEQ multiplex PCR, and TCRdb's table has in-frame clones only and misses some. This table has roughly 300,000 clones, about 86% appearing once. Sequencing used peripheral blood. The receptors here all came from a woman under 40 with COVID-19, enrolled during active disease. Each CDR3 is given with its conserved first and last residue. D genes are given only for firm matches. Some rows mark clone size as missing; the rest say once, few, many or name a class of expanded clone.

d_gene: TRBD1; len: 14; v_gene: TRBV18; abundance: .; j_gene: TRBJ1-3; CDR3nt: TGTGCCAGCTCACCGACAGGGTCTGGAAACACCATATATTTT; CDR3aa: CASSPTGSGNTIYF
d_gene: .; len: 14; v_gene: TRBV19; abundance: .; j_gene: TRBJ2-1; CDR3nt: TGTGCCAGTAGTCCCAGGGCACCCTACAATGAGCAGTTCTTC; CDR3aa: CASSPRAPYNEQFF
d_gene: .; len: 16; v_gene: TRBV7-8; abundance: .; j_gene: TRBJ1-1; CDR3nt: TGTGCCAGCAGCCCCAAGGGGGGGACATTGAACACTGAAGCTTTCTTT; CDR3aa: CASSPKGGTLNTEAFF
d_gene: .; len: 14; v_gene: TRBV7-8; abundance: .; j_gene: TRBJ1-3; CDR3nt: TGTGCCAGCAGCTCTCTCGGCTCTGGAAACACCATATATTTT; CDR3aa: CASSSLGSGNTIYF
d_gene: TRBD1; len: 18; v_gene: TRBV11-2; abundance: .; j_gene: TRBJ2-4; CDR3nt: TGTGCCAGCAGCCCCGGGACAGGGGGCCCTCGGGCCAAAAACATTCAGTACTTC; CDR3aa: CASSPGTGGPRAKNIQYF
d_gene: TRBD2; len: 16; v_gene: TRBV6-1; abundance: .; j_gene: TRBJ2-5; CDR3nt: TGTGCCAGCAGTGAGTACCCGGGACTAGCGGAAGAGACCCAGTACTTC; CDR3aa: CASSEYPGLAEETQYF
d_gene: .; len: 14; v_gene: TRBV6-2/TRBV6-3; abundance: .; j_gene: TRBJ1-5; CDR3nt: TGTGCCAGCAGTTACGGGGAGAGAAATCAGCCCCAGCATTTT; CDR3aa: CASSYGERNQPQHF
d_gene: TRBD1; len: 14; v_gene: TRBV19; abundance: few; j_gene: TRBJ1-5; CDR3nt: TGTGCCAGTAGTTGGACAGGTGGCAATCAGCCCCAGCATTTT; CDR3aa: CASSWTGGNQPQHF
d_gene: TRBD2; len: 14; v_gene: TRBV3-1/TRBV3-2; abundance: .; j_gene: TRBJ2-1; CDR3nt: TGTGCCAGCAGCCCGACTAGCGGGGGGGCGAGTCAGTTCTTC; CDR3aa: CASSPTSGGASQFF
d_gene: .; len: 16; v_gene: TRBV6-1; abundance: .; j_gene: TRBJ1-5; CDR3nt: TGTGCCAGCAGTGGGGTGAGGGTCGAGGGCAATCAGCCCCAGCATTTT; CDR3aa: CASSGVRVEGNQPQHF
d_gene: .; len: 13; v_gene: TRBV3-1/TRBV3-2; abundance: .; j_gene: TRBJ2-7; CDR3nt: TGTGCCAGCAGCCCCAGTATTACCTACGAGCAGTACTTC; CDR3aa: CASSPSITYEQYF
d_gene: TRBD1; len: 18; v_gene: TRBV7-9; abundance: .; j_gene: TRBJ2-7; CDR3nt: TGTGCCAGCAGCTCCGGACAGGGGGCGTTTCATACTCCCTACGAGCAGTACTTC; CDR3aa: CASSSGQGAFHTPYEQYF
d_gene: TRBD2; len: 14; v_gene: TRBV6-5; abundance: .; j_gene: TRBJ2-5; CDR3nt: TGTGCCAGCGCCGGGCGGGGGAGGCCCGAGACCCAGTACTTC; CDR3aa: CASAGRGRPETQYF
d_gene: .; len: 15; v_gene: TRBV7-2; abundance: .; j_gene: TRBJ2-3; CDR3nt: TGTGCCAGCAGCTTGCTTCCCAGTTTCTCAGATACGCAGTATTTT; CDR3aa: CASSLLPSFSDTQYF
d_gene: TRBD1; len: 15; v_gene: TRBV6-5; abundance: .; j_gene: TRBJ1-1; CDR3nt: TGTGCCAGCAGACTCAGGGGGAGGATGAACACTGAAGCTTTCTTT; CDR3aa: CASRLRGRMNTEAFF
d_gene: .; len: 14; v_gene: TRBV27; abundance: once; j_gene: TRBJ1-1; CDR3nt: TGTGCCAGCAGTTTAGGGGGGGCGGGCACTGAAGCTTTCTTT; CDR3aa: CASSLGGAGTEAFF
d_gene: .; len: 15; v_gene: TRBV7-9; abundance: .; j_gene: TRBJ1-1; CDR3nt: TGTGCCAGCAGCCGTACAGGGAACCTAATCACTGAAGCTTTCTTT; CDR3aa: CASSRTGNLITEAFF
d_gene: .; len: 13; v_gene: TRBV28; abundance: .; j_gene: TRBJ1-2; CDR3nt: TGTGCCAGCAGTTTTGGAGGCGTCTATGGCTACACCTTC; CDR3aa: CASSFGGVYGYTF
d_gene: .; len: 18; v_gene: TRBV18; abundance: .; j_gene: TRBJ2-3; CDR3nt: TGTGCCAGCTCGGCCCGGGTACTAGATCCGACTGGCACAGATACGCAGTATTTT; CDR3aa: CASSARVLDPTGTDTQYF
d_gene: .; len: 14; v_gene: TRBV5-1; abundance: once; j_gene: TRBJ1-1; CDR3nt: TGCGCCAGCAGCTTGGGGCAGGGGAAGGATGAAGCTTTCTTT; CDR3aa: CASSLGQGKDEAFF
d_gene: TRBD1; len: 13; v_gene: TRBV29-1; abundance: .; j_gene: TRBJ1-5; CDR3nt: TGCAGCGTTTGGACAGGGGGTGGTCAGCCCCAGCATTTT; CDR3aa: CSVWTGGGQPQHF
d_gene: .; len: 14; v_gene: TRBV19; abundance: .; j_gene: TRBJ1-5; CDR3nt: TGTGCCAGTAGTACCCAGGGGTTTGCTCAGCCCCAGCATTTT; CDR3aa: CASSTQGFAQPQHF
d_gene: TRBD2; len: 15; v_gene: TRBV5-4; abundance: .; j_gene: TRBJ2-4; CDR3nt: TGTGCCAGCAGCTTGGGGCGGGGGGGCGAGAACATTCAGTACTTC; CDR3aa: CASSLGRGGENIQYF
d_gene: .; len: 13; v_gene: TRBV5-1; abundance: .; j_gene: TRBJ1-2; CDR3nt: TGCGCCAGCAGCTTTGAGGAACGAACAAGCTACACCTTC; CDR3aa: CASSFEERTSYTF
d_gene: .; len: 15; v_gene: TRBV5-8; abundance: .; j_gene: TRBJ2-2; CDR3nt: TGTGCCAGCAGAGACCGCCTAGGATTTGGCGGGGAGCTGTTTTTT; CDR3aa: CASRDRLGFGGELFF
d_gene: .; len: 13; v_gene: TRBV29-1; abundance: .; j_gene: TRBJ2-7; CDR3nt: TGCAGCGTTGTGGGAGCAAGGACGTACGAGCAGTACTTC; CDR3aa: CSVVGARTYEQYF
d_gene: TRBD1; len: 15; v_gene: TRBV7-2; abundance: .; j_gene: TRBJ1-2; CDR3nt: TGTGCCAGCAGCCCCCGGACAGGTGGGCGCTATGGCTACACCTTC; CDR3aa: CASSPRTGGRYGYTF
d_gene: .; len: 14; v_gene: TRBV11-3; abundance: .; j_gene: TRBJ2-5; CDR3nt: TGTGCCAGCAGCTTGGGGGCCTCCGGGGAGACCCAGTACTTC; CDR3aa: CASSLGASGETQYF
d_gene: TRBD1; len: 19; v_gene: TRBV4-1; abundance: .; j_gene: TRBJ2-5; CDR3nt: TGCGCCAGCAGCCAAGGACCGGGACAGCCATTAACTTCAGGAGAGACCCAGTACTTC; CDR3aa: CASSQGPGQPLTSGETQYF
d_gene: .; len: 15; v_gene: TRBV7-9; abundance: .; j_gene: TRBJ2-7; CDR3nt: TGTGCCAGCAGCCGCGCGGCGGGGACGGCAGGCGAGCAGTACTTC; CDR3aa: CASSRAAGTAGEQYF
d_gene: .; len: 15; v_gene: TRBV7-9; abundance: .; j_gene: TRBJ2-2; CDR3nt: TGTGCCAGCAGCTCGGGGGACCTAATATTCGGGGAGCTGTTTTTT; CDR3aa: CASSSGDLIFGELFF
d_gene: TRBD2; len: 11; v_gene: TRBV2; abundance: .; j_gene: TRBJ2-1; CDR3nt: TGTGCCAGCAGTGGGGAGGGTCCGCAGTTCTTC; CDR3aa: CASSGEGPQFF
d_gene: .; len: 14; v_gene: TRBV11-1; abundance: .; j_gene: TRBJ2-7; CDR3nt: TGTGCCAGCAGCTCTTGGGACACCCGATACGAGCAGTACTTC; CDR3aa: CASSSWDTRYEQYF
d_gene: .; len: 13; v_gene: TRBV11-3; abundance: .; j_gene: TRBJ2-7; CDR3nt: TGTGCCAGCAGCTTACGGACTGGGGTCGAGCAGTACTTC; CDR3aa: CASSLRTGVEQYF
d_gene: TRBD1; len: 14; v_gene: TRBV6-5; abundance: .; j_gene: TRBJ1-5; CDR3nt: TGTGCCAGCAGCATGGACAGGGTGTCCCAGCCCCAGCATTTT; CDR3aa: CASSMDRVSQPQHF
d_gene: TRBD2; len: 17; v_gene: TRBV28; abundance: .; j_gene: TRBJ2-3; CDR3nt: TGTGCCAGCAGTTTAAGTATTGCTAGCGGAGACACAGATACGCAGTATTTT; CDR3aa: CASSLSIASGDTDTQYF
d_gene: .; len: 15; v_gene: TRBV2; abundance: .; j_gene: TRBJ1-2; CDR3nt: TGTGCCAGCAGACCACCCCAGACGGGGAGCTATGGCTACACCTTC; CDR3aa: CASRPPQTGSYGYTF
d_gene: TRBD2; len: 18; v_gene: TRBV14; abundance: .; j_gene: TRBJ2-3; CDR3nt: TGTGCCAGCAGCCACCAAAGTTGGGCTAGCGGGATTACAGATACGCAGTATTTT; CDR3aa: CASSHQSWASGITDTQYF